The 2 T cell receptor beta chains listed next were all sequenced from one sample in a study of cytomegalovirus exposure and HLA in healthy donors. Libraries were prepared by immunoSEQ multiplex PCR; TCRdb keeps only in-frame clonotypes and omits some of them. The sample carries 150,000 to 200,000 clones, about nine tenths recorded once. The sequenced sample was PBMCs. The receptor set was obtained from a man younger than 45 in good health and CMV-seropositive.

J is TRBJ2-2 and V is TRBV6-5, with 7 bases matching TRBD1. The CDR3 runs to 14 residues. Germline V CDR1 and CDR2: MNHEY, SVGAGI. V dropped 5 bases and J dropped 3; count of bases not matched to a gene: 3. The CDR3 is CASSEGADTGELFF. Here the CDR3 DNA reads TGTGCCAGCAGTGAGGGGGCGGACACCGGGGAGCTGTTTTTT.

The gene calls are TRBV27 and TRBJ2-7; 10 positions match TRBD2. Trimming cost V 2 bases and J 0 bases; bases outside gene matches: 7. Germline V gene lookup returns CDR1 MNHEY and CDR2 SMNVEV (reference sequence). The CDR3 is 17 residues long. In nucleotides, the CDR3 is TGTGCCAGCAGTTTAACGGGACTAGCGAAGAGCTCCTACGAGCAGTACTTC. Translation gives CASSLTGLAKSSYEQYF.